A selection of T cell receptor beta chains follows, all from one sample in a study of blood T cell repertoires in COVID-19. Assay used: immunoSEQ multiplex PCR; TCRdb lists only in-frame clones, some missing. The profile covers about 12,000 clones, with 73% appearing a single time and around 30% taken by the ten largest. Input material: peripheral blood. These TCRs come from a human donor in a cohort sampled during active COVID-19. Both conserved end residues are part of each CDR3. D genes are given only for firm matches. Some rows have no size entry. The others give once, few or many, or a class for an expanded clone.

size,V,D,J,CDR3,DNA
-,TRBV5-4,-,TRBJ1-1,CASSLEGGWTEAFF,TGTGCCAGCAGCTTGGAGGGGGGGTGGACTGAAGCTTTCTTT
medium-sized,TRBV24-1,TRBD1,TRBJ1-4,CATSVGQGPVATNEKLFF,TGTGCCACCAGTGTCGGACAGGGACCCGTTGCAACTAATGAAAAACTGTTTTTT
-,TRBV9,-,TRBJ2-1,CASSIQGFYNEQFF,TGTGCCAGCAGCATCCAGGGCTTCTACAATGAGCAGTTCTTC
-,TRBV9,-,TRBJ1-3,CASSPHRDHSGNTIYF,TGTGCCAGCAGCCCCCACCGGGATCACTCTGGAAACACCATATATTTT
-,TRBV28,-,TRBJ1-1,CASSLRAGGNTEAFF,TGTGCCAGCAGTTTAAGGGCGGGAGGAAACACTGAAGCTTTCTTT
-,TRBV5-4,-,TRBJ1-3,CASSLAGGIGNTIYF,TGTGCCAGCAGCTTGGCCGGGGGAATTGGAAACACCATATATTTT
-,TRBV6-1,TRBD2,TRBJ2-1,CASSERWTSGNEQFF,TGTGCCAGCAGTGAAAGGTGGACTAGCGGCAATGAGCAGTTCTTC
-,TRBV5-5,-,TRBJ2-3,CASSIQTGGGTDTQYF,TGTGCCAGCAGCATACAAACAGGGGGGGGCACAGATACGCAGTATTTT
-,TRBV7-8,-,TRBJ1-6,CASSLRWGQGRLSPLHF,TGTGCCAGCAGTTTACGGTGGGGGCAGGGTAGGCTTTCACCCCTCCACTTT
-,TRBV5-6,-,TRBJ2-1,CASSERTTRIYNEQFF,TGTGCCAGCAGCGAACGGACTACCCGAATTTACAATGAGCAGTTCTTC
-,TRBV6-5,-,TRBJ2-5,CASSYGGETQYF,TGTGCCAGCAGTTACGGAGGCGAGACCCAGTACTTC
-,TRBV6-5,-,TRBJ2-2,CASRQGTGELFF,TGTGCCAGCAGGCAGGGAACCGGGGAGCTGTTTTTT
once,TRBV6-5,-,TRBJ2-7,CASTHGTGGEQYF,TGTGCCAGCACCCACGGCACAGGCGGCGAGCAGTACTTC
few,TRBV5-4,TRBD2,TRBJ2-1,CASSLRGLAGGLEQFF,TGTGCCAGCAGCTTGCGGGGACTAGCGGGGGGGCTTGAGCAGTTCTTC
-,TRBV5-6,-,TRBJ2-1,CASSYPPGISSYNEQFF,TGTGCCAGCAGCTACCCTCCCGGGATCAGCTCCTACAATGAGCAGTTCTTC
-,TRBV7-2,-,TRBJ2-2,CASSSNPQGSGELFF,TGTGCCAGCAGCTCGAACCCGCAGGGTTCCGGGGAGCTGTTTTTT
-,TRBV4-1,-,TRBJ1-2,CASSQDLNGGGYGYTF,TGCGCCAGCAGCCAAGATCTTAACGGTGGAGGCTATGGCTACACCTTC
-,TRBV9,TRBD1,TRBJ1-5,CASSLATGPNQPQHF,TGTGCCAGCAGCTTGGCGACAGGGCCCAATCAGCCCCAGCATTTT
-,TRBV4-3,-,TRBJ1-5,CASSQEEGYSLPQHF,TGCGCCAGCAGCCAAGAAGAGGGCTACTCTCTGCCCCAGCATTTT
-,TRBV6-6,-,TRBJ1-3,CASMVLPGSGNTIYF,TGTGCCAGTATGGTCCTCCCCGGCTCTGGAAACACCATATATTTT
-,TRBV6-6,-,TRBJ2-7,CASGGYGSSYEQYF,TGTGCCAGCGGTGGTTACGGGAGCTCCTACGAGCAGTACTTC
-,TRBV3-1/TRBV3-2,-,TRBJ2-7,CASSPLRPPYEQYF,TGTGCCAGCAGCCCATTGAGGCCCCCCTACGAGCAGTACTTC
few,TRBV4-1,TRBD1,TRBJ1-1,CASSQGRGLGAFF,TGCGCCAGCAGCCAAGGAAGGGGGCTGGGAGCTTTCTTT
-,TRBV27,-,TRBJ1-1,CASSRQRDTEAFF,TGTGCCAGCAGTCGCCAGAGGGACACTGAAGCTTTCTTT
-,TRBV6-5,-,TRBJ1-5,CASSGQSNQPQHF,TGTGCCAGCAGCGGACAGAGTAATCAGCCCCAGCATTTT
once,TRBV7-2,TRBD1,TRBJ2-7,CASSLDSDRIFSYEQYF,TGTGCCAGCAGCTTAGACTCGGACAGGATATTCTCCTACGAGCAGTACTTC
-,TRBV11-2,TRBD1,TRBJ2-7,CASSLAGTVYEQYF,TGTGCCAGCAGCTTAGCCGGGACAGTCTACGAGCAGTACTTC
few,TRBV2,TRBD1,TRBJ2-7,CASTSGQSYEQYF,TGTGCCAGCACCTCGGGACAGTCCTACGAGCAGTACTTC
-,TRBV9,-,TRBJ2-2,CASSGGQSTGELFF,TGTGCCAGCAGCGGAGGACAATCCACCGGGGAGCTGTTTTTT